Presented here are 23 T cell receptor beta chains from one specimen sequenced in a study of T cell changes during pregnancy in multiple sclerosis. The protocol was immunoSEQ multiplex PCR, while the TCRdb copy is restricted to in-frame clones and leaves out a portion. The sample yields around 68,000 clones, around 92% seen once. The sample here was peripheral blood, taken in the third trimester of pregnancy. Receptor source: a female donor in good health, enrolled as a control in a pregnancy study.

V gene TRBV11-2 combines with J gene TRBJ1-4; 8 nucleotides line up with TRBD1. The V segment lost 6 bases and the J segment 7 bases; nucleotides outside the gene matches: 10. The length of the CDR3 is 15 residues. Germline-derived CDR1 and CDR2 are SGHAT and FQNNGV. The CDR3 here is CASSSIRGLSEKLFF. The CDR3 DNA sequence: TGTGCCAGCAGTTCCATCAGGGGGCTAAGTGAAAAACTGTTTTTT.

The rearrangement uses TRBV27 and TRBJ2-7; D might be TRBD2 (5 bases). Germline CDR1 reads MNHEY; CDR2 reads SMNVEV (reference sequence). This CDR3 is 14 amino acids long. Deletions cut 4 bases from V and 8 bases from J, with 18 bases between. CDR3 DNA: TGTGCCAGCAGTTACCTCGGGGTAGCCCAGCAGCAGTACTTC. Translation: CASSYLGVAQQQYF.

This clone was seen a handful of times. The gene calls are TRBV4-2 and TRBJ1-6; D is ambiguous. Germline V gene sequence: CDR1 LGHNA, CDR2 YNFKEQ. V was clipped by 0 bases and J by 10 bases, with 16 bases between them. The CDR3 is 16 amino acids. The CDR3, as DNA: TGTGCCAGCAGCCAAGACGGAGGCCCCCCTAGGTCACCCCTCCACTTT. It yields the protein CASSQDGGPPRSPLHF.

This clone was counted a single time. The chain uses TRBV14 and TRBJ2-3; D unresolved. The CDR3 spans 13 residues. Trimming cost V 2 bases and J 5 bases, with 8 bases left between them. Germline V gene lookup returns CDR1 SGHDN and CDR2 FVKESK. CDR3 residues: CASSQRVRDTQYF. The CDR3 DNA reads TGTGCCAGCAGCCAACGGGTTAGAGATACGCAGTATTTT. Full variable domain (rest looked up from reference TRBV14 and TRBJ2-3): EAGVTQFPSHSVIEKGQTVTLRCDPISGHDNLYWYRRVMGKEIKFLLHFVKESKQDESGMPNNRFLAERTGGTYSTLKVQPAELEDSGVYFCASSQRVRDTQYFGPGTRLTVL.

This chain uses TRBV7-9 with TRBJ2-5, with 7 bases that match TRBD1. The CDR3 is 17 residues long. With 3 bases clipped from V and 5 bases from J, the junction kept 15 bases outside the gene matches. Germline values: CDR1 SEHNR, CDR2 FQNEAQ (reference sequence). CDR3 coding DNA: TGTGCCAGCAGCTTTATGAAACAGGGGCTCTCTTCGGAGACCCAGTACTTC. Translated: CASSFMKQGLSSETQYF.

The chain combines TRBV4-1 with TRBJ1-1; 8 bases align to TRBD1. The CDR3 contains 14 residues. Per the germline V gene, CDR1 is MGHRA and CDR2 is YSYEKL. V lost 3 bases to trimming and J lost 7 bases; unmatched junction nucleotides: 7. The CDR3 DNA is TGCGCCAGCAGCCAGCTTCAGGGGGCGGGTGAAGCTTTCTTT. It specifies CASSQLQGAGEAFF.

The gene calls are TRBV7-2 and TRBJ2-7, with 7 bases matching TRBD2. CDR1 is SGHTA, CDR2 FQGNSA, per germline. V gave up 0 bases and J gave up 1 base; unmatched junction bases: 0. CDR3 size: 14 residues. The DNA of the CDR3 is TGTGCCAGCAGCTTAGCGGGAGGGTCCTACGAGCAGTACTTC. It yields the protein CASSLAGGSYEQYF.

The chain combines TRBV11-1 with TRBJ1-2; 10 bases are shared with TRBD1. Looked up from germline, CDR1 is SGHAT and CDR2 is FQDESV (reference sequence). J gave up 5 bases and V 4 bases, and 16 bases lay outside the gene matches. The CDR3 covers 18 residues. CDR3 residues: CASSYPGPRDRGSYGYTF. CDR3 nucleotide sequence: TGTGCCAGCAGCTACCCCGGGCCTCGGGACAGGGGAAGTTATGGCTACACCTTC.

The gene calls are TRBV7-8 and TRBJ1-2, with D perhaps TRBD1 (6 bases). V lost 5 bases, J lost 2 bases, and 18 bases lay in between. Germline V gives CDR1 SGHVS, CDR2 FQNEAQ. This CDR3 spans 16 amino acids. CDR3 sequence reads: CASSPPLQTGNYGYTF. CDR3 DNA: TGTGCCAGCAGCCCACCATTACAGACAGGAAACTATGGCTACACCTTC.

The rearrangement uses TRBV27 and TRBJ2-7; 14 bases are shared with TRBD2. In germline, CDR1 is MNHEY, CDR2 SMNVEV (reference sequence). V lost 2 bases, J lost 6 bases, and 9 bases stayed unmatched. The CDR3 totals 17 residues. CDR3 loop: CASSLIPGTSGRGEQYF. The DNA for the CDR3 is TGTGCCAGCAGTTTAATACCCGGGACTAGCGGGAGAGGCGAGCAGTACTTC.

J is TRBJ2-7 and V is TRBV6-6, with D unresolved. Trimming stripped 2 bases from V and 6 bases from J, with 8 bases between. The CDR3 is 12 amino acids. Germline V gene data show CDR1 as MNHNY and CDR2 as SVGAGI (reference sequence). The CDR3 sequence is CASSYLYGEQYF. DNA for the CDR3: TGTGCCAGCAGTTACCTTTACGGCGAGCAGTACTTC.

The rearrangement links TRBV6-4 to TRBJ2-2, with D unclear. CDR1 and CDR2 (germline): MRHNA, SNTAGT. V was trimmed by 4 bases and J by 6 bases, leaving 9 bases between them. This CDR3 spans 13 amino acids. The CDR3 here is CASSAGGAGELFF. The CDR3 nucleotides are TGTGCCAGCAGTGCTGGCGGCGCCGGGGAGCTGTTTTTT.

CDR3 in DNA: TGCGCCAGCAGCTCTTATTCCTTTAGCGGGGTAACAGATACGCAGTATTTT. Its translation is CASSSYSFSGVTDTQYF. This chain uses TRBV5-1 with TRBJ2-3; 8 bases match TRBD2. Unmatched junction bases numbered 12, after V lost 3 bases and J lost 3 bases. The CDR3 has 17 residues. Germline-derived CDR1 and CDR2 are SGHRS and YFSETQ.

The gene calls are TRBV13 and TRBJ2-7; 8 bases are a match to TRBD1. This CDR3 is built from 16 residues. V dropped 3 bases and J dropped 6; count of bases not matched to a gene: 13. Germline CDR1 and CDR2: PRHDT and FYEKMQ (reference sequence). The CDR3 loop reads CASSFPDRAYLCEQYF. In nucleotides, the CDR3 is TGTGCCAGCAGCTTCCCGGACAGGGCCTATTTGTGCGAGCAGTACTTC.

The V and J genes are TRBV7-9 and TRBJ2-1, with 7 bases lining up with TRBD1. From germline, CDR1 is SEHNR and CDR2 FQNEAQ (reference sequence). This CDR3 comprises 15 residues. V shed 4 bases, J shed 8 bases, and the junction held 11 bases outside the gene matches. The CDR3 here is CASSSQGLARDEQFF. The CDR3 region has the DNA TGTGCCAGCAGCTCACAGGGGCTAGCACGCGATGAGCAGTTCTTC.

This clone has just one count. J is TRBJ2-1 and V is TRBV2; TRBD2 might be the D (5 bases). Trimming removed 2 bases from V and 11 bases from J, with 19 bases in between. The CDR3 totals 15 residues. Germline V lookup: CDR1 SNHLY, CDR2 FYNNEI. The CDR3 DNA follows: TGTGCCAGCAGTGAATTTCAGACCCCTACCGGGAAGCAGTTCTTC. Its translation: CASSEFQTPTGKQFF.

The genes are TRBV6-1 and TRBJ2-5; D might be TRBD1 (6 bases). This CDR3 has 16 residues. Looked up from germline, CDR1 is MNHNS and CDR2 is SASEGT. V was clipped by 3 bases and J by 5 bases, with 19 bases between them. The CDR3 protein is CASSDQQGSGAETQYF. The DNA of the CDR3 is TGTGCCAGCAGTGATCAGCAGGGGTCAGGCGCGGAGACCCAGTACTTC.

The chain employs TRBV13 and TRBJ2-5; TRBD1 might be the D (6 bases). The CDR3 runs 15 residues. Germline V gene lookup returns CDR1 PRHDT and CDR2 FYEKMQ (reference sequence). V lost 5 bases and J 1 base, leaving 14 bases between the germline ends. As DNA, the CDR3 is TGTGCCAGCAGCCCGCGACAGGCCCCCCAAGAGACCCAGTACTTC. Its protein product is CASSPRQAPQETQYF.

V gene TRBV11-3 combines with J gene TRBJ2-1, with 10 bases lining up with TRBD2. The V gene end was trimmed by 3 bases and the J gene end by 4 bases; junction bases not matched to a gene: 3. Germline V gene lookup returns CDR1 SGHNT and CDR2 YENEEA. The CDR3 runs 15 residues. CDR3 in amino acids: CASSFQREGYNEQFF. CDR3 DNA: TGTGCCAGCAGCTTTCAGCGGGAGGGTTACAATGAGCAGTTCTTC.

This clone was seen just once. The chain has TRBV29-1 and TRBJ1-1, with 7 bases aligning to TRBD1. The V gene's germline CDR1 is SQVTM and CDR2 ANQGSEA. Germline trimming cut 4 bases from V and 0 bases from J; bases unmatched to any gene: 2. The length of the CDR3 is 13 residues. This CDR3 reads CSVGDSLNTEAFF. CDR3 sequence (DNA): TGCAGCGTTGGGGACAGTTTGAACACTGAAGCTTTCTTT. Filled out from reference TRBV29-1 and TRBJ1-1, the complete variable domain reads SAVISQKPSRDICQRGTSLTIQCQVDSQVTMMFWYRQQPGQSLTLIATANQGSEATYESGFVIDKFPISRPNLTFSTLTVSNMSPEDSSIYLCSVGDSLNTEAFFGQGTRLTVV.

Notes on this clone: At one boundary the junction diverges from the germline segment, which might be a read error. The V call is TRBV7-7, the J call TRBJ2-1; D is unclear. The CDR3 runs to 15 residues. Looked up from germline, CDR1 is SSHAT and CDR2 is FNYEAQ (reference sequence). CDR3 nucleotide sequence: TGTGCTAGCAGCTCCTCCTTAGGCGGCTACAATGAGCAGTTCTTC. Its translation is CASSSSLGGYNEQFF.

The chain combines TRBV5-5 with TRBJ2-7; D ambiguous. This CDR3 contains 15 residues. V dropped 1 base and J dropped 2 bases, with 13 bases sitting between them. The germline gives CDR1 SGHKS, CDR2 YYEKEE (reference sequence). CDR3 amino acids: CASSLLLSNTYEQYF. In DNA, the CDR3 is TGTGCCAGCAGCTTGTTATTGTCAAACACCTACGAGCAGTACTTC.

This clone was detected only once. The CDR3 DNA follows: TGTGCCAGCAGCCTACAGGGGGGGGTGGCCTACGAGCAGTACTTC. Amino acid sequence: CASSLQGGVAYEQYF. The rearrangement uses TRBV4-2 and TRBJ2-7; tentative D call: TRBD1 (8 bases). The CDR3 is 15 residues long. Germline CDR1 LGHNA, CDR2 YNFKEQ. The ends were cut back, 4 bases at V and 2 bases at J, with 15 bases in the middle.